These 22 T cell receptor beta chains originate from one sample sequenced in a study of blood T cell repertoires in COVID-19. Measured with immunoSEQ multiplex PCR; TCRdb has only the in-frame clones, and not every one. The profile shows 200,000 or so clones, approximately 91% of them singletons. The sample was peripheral blood. These TCRs come from a woman between 55 and 75 years old with acute or convalescent COVID-19.

The chain couples TRBV15 to TRBJ1-2, with TRBD1 matching 8 bases. CDR3 length equals 14 residues. CDR1 and CDR2 from the germline V gene are LNHNV and YYDKDF (reference sequence). V trimming: 3 bases; J trimming: 10 bases; junction bases outside the gene matches: 10. As DNA, the CDR3 is TGTGCCACCAGCAGGGGACAGGATTCTTCTCTCTACACCTTC. Translated, it gives CATSRGQDSSLYTF.

This clone was seen more than once but under ten times. J is TRBJ2-1 and V is TRBV24-1; TRBD1 matches at 7 bases. The CDR3 has 15 residues. Germline values: CDR1 KGHDR, CDR2 SFDVKD. V lost 5 bases to trimming and J lost 5 bases; unmatched junction nucleotides: 8. The CDR3 nucleotides are TGTGCCACCAGTGGCAAGGGGGCACTAGACAATGAGCAGTTCTTC. Its protein is CATSGKGALDNEQFF.

The chain joins TRBV28 to TRBJ2-7; 7 bases match TRBD1. Looked up from germline, CDR1 is MDHEN and CDR2 is SYDVKM. V gave up 3 bases and J gave up 5 bases; unmatched junction bases: 13. This CDR3 region has 16 residues. CDR3 sequence (DNA): TGTGCCAGCAGTTTCCCCGGGACAGTCTTCCCCCACGAGCAGTACTTC. Its translation is CASSFPGTVFPHEQYF.

As to this clone: The sample contains more than one DNA sequence encoding this CDR3. The V and J genes are TRBV3-1 (or the pseudogene TRBV3-2) and TRBJ1-5, with TRBD1 matching over 8 bases. V trimming: 4 bases; J trimming: 7 bases; junction bases outside the gene matches: 6. Germline CDR1 is LGHDT and CDR2 is YNNKEL (reference sequence). CDR3 length: 14 amino acids. The CDR3: CASSRPGTGQPQHF. The CDR3 DNA reads TGTGCCAGCAGCCGACCCGGGACAGGCCAGCCCCAGCATTTT.

The CDR3 region has the DNA TGTGCCAGCAAGTACGGGTTCTACGAGCAGTACTTC. It specifies CASKYGFYEQYF. The V call is TRBV6-5, the J call TRBJ2-7; D remains unclear. This CDR3 is built from 12 residues. Trimming stripped 7 bases from V and 3 bases from J, with 10 bases between. The germline CDR1 and CDR2 sequences are MNHEY and SVGAGI.

V usage is TRBV6-8 and J usage is TRBJ2-5; 8 positions match TRBD1. The CDR3 is 14 amino acids. V lost 5 bases to trimming and J lost 5 bases; unmatched junction nucleotides: 7. Germline CDR1 is MNHGY and CDR2 is SAAAGT. This CDR3 is CASSLQGVQETQYF. The CDR3 DNA is TGTGCCAGCAGTCTACAGGGGGTTCAGGAGACCCAGTACTTC.

The gene calls are TRBV6-5 and TRBJ1-5; D possibly corresponds to TRBD1 (5 bases). The V end lost 5 bases, the J end lost 9 bases, and 11 bases lay between the germline ends. The CDR3 extends over 12 amino acids. Germline CDR1 MNHEY, CDR2 SVGAGI. Written as DNA, the CDR3 is TGTGCCAGCAGTACAGGAGAGCGGCCCCAGCATTTT. Translating gives CASSTGERPQHF.

This clone was observed once. The chain couples TRBV19 to TRBJ1-1; weak D call: TRBD1 (6 bases). V lost 5 bases and J lost 0, with 13 bases in between. CDR1 is LNHDA, CDR2 SQIVND, per germline (reference sequence). This CDR3 is 15 amino acids long. CDR3 DNA: TGTGCCAGTAGTCCGAGGACAGATATGAACACTGAAGCTTTCTTT. Protein product: CASSPRTDMNTEAFF.

This chain connects TRBV30 to TRBJ1-5; tentatively, D is TRBD1 (5 bases). This CDR3 spans 14 amino acids. V was pared by 0 bases and J by 5 bases, with 11 bases between. Germline V gives CDR1 GTSNPN, CDR2 SVGIG (reference sequence). The CDR3 reads CAWSVTGPYQPQHF. CDR3 nucleotides: TGTGCCTGGAGTGTTACAGGTCCCTATCAGCCCCAGCATTTT.

The chain carries TRBV7-9 and TRBJ2-5; 16 nucleotides match TRBD2. This CDR3 spans 18 amino acids. Germline V gene sequence: CDR1 SEHNR, CDR2 FQNEAQ (reference sequence). V lost 5 bases, J lost 0 bases, and 6 bases stayed unmatched. CDR3 coding DNA: TGTGCCAGCAGCCCCGGGACTAGCGGGAGGGCCAACCAAGAGACCCAGTACTTC. Its translation: CASSPGTSGRANQETQYF.

The DNA of the CDR3 is TGTGCCAGCAGTTTCTCACAGGGCGAGTACGAGCAGTACTTC. Protein: CASSFSQGEYEQYF. This chain joins TRBV27 and TRBJ2-7; D is perhaps TRBD1 (6 bases). The CDR3 consists of 14 residues. Trimming cost V 3 bases and J 4 bases, with 13 bases left between them. Germline CDR1 reads MNHEY; CDR2 reads SMNVEV (reference sequence).

This chain joins TRBV9 and TRBJ2-5; 7 bases fit TRBD1. CDR1 is SGDLS and CDR2 is YYNGEE in the germline V gene. The trim removed 4 bases at V and 4 bases at J, leaving 10 bases unmatched. This CDR3 has 15 residues. The CDR3 reads CASSTRTGVRETQYF. CDR3 nucleotide sequence: TGTGCCAGCAGCACACGGACAGGCGTCCGAGAGACCCAGTACTTC.

The rearrangement links TRBV7-2 to TRBJ2-1; 9 bases match TRBD2. The CDR3 totals 17 residues. With 4 bases clipped from V and 0 bases from J, the junction kept 7 bases outside the gene matches. CDR1 and CDR2 (germline): SGHTA, FQGNSA. This CDR3 is CASSSRLAVSSYNEQFF. The CDR3 DNA reads as TGTGCCAGCAGCTCCAGACTAGCGGTCAGCTCCTACAATGAGCAGTTCTTC. The full variable domain, in which reference TRBV7-2 and TRBJ2-1 provide the parts outside the CDR3, is GAGVSQSPSNKVTEKGKDVELRCDPISGHTALYWYRQSLGQGLEFLIYFQGNSAPDKSGLPSDRFSAERTGGSVSTLTIQRTQQEDSAVYLCASSSRLAVSSYNEQFFGPGTRLTVL.

This chain connects TRBV19 to TRBJ1-2; TRBD1 matches 8 bases. J was trimmed by 2 bases and V by 6 bases; bases with no gene match: 5. This CDR3 has 14 residues. Germline-derived CDR1 and CDR2 are LNHDA and SQIVND (reference sequence). CDR3 sequence reads: CASSPTGANYGYTF. DNA for the CDR3: TGTGCCAGTAGCCCGACAGGGGCCAACTATGGCTACACCTTC.

V usage is TRBV11-2 and J usage is TRBJ2-5, with D possibly TRBD1 on 6 matching bases. V lost 5 bases and J 5 bases, leaving 21 bases between the germline ends. Per germline, CDR1 SGHAT and CDR2 FQNNGV. The CDR3 runs 16 residues. The chain's CDR3 is CASSLGSQGQMETQYF. The CDR3 DNA follows: TGTGCCAGCAGCCTAGGCAGCCAGGGGCAAATGGAGACCCAGTACTTC. The complete variable domain, with remaining parts taken from reference TRBV11-2 and TRBJ2-5, reads EAGVAQSPRYKIIEKRQSVAFWCNPISGHATLYWYQQILGQGPKLLIQFQNNGVVDDSQLPKDRFSAERLKGVDSTLKIQPAKLEDSAVYLCASSLGSQGQMETQYFGPGTRLLVL.

This chain links TRBV11-3 with TRBJ2-3; TRBD2 matches at 14 bases. CDR3 length: 17 residues. The germline CDR1 and CDR2 sequences are SGHNT and YENEEA. V dropped 4 bases and J dropped 1; count of bases not matched to a gene: 4. CDR3 sequence (DNA): TGTGCCAGCAGCTCCGGGACTAGCGGGAGTGGCACAGATACGCAGTATTTT. Its translation: CASSSGTSGSGTDTQYF.

The chain carries TRBV6-5 and TRBJ2-5, with 7 bases lining up with TRBD2. Trimming took 1 base from V and 3 from J; bases not matched to a gene: 8. CDR1 MNHEY and CDR2 SVGAGI come from the germline V gene. The CDR3 is 16 amino acids. CDR3 protein: CASSYYVRLAEETQYF. The CDR3 coding sequence is TGTGCCAGCAGTTACTACGTCCGGCTAGCGGAAGAGACCCAGTACTTC.

The V and J genes are TRBV5-8 and TRBJ2-7; the D gene is possibly TRBD1 (5 bases). The germline V and J ends were trimmed by 1 base and 2 bases, with 13 bases remaining between them. This CDR3 contains 15 residues. CDR1 and CDR2 (germline): SGHTS, YDEGEE. Here the CDR3 DNA reads TGTGCCAGCAGCTTGCAGGGCCAGGGTACCTACGAGCAGTACTTC. Residues: CASSLQGQGTYEQYF.

V usage is TRBV27 and J usage is TRBJ1-2; D not certain. Trimming stripped 1 base from V and 8 bases from J, with 11 bases between. Germline V gene lookup returns CDR1 MNHEY and CDR2 SMNVEV (reference sequence). CDR3 length: 13 residues. CDR3 loop: CASSLYPGWGYTF. CDR3 nucleotides: TGTGCCAGCAGTTTATATCCCGGTTGGGGCTACACCTTC.

The genes are TRBV30 and TRBJ1-4, with a weak D call TRBD1 (6 bases). Germline lookup yields CDR1 GTSNPN and CDR2 SVGIG (reference sequence). V was shortened by 6 bases and J by 4 bases, with 12 bases between the two germline ends. The CDR3 totals 13 residues. The CDR3 is CACQGQRNEKLFF. The CDR3 coding sequence is TGTGCCTGCCAGGGACAACGTAATGAAAAACTGTTTTTT. Filled out from reference TRBV30 and TRBJ1-4, the complete variable domain reads SQTIHQWPATLVQPVGSPLSLECTVEGTSNPNLYWYRQAAGRGLQLLFYSVGIGQISSEVPQNLSASRPQDRQFILSSKKLLLSDSGFYLCACQGQRNEKLFFGSGTQLSVL.

This chain connects TRBV30 to TRBJ1-6; TRBD1 is a possible D gene (6 bases). Germline CDR1 is GTSNPN and CDR2 is SVGIG (reference sequence). V lost 3 bases to trimming and J lost 10 bases, with 7 bases between them. CDR3 length: 11 residues. The CDR3 region has the DNA TGTGCCTGGAGACAGGGATCACCCCTCCACTTT. Translating it yields CAWRQGSPLHF.

The V call is TRBV9, the J call TRBJ1-2, with D hard to call. CDR1 is SGDLS, CDR2 YYNGEE, per germline. V was cut by 3 bases and J by 5 bases, with 11 bases left in between. This CDR3 is 13 amino acids long. The CDR3 DNA sequence: TGTGCCAGCAGCGCGGTTGGGCCATATGGCTACACCTTC. It encodes CASSAVGPYGYTF.